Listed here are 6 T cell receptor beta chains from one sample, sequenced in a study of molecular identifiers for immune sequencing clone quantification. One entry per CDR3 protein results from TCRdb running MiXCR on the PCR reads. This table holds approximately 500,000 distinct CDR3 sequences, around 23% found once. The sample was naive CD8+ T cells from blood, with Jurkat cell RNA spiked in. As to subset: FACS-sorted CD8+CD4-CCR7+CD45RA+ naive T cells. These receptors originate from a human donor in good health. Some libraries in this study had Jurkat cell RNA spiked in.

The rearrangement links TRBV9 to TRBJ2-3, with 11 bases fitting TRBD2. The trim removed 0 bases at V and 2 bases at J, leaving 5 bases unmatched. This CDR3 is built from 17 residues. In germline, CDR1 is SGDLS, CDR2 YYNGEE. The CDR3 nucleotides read TGTGCCAGCAGCGTAGAAACTAGCGGGGGTTACACAGATACGCAGTATTTT. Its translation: CASSVETSGGYTDTQYF.

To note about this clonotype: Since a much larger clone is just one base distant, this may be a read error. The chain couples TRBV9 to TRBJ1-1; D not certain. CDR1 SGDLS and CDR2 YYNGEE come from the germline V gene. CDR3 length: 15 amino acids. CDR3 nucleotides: TGTGCCAGCAGCGTAGCCGATTACATGAACATTGAAGCTTTCTTT. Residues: CASSVADYMNIEAFF.

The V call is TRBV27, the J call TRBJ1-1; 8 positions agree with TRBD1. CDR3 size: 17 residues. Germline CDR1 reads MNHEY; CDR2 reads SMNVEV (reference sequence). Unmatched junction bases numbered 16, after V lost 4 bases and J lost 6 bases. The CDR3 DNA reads TGTGCCAGCAGTTCCAGCCCGGGGGAGACAGGGGTGCCTGAAGCTTTCTTT. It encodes CASSSSPGETGVPEAFF.

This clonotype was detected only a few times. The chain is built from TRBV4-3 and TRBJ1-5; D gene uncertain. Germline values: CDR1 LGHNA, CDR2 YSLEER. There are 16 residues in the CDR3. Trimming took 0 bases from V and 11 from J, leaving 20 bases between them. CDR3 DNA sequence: TGCGCCAGCAGCCAAGATCTGGCAGACCCGAGATTGGCCCAGCATTTT. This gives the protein CASSQDLADPRLAQHF.

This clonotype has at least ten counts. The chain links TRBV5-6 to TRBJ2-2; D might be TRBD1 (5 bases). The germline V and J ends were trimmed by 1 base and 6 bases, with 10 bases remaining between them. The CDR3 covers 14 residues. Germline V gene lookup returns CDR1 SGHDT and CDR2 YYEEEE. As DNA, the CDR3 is TGTGCCAGCAGCTTGAGGGGATCGGCCGGGGAGCTGTTTTTT. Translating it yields CASSLRGSAGELFF.

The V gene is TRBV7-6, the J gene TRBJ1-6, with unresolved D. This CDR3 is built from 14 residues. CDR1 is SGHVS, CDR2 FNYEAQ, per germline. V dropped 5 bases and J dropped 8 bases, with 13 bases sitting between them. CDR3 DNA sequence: TGTGCCAGCAGCCCTACGGTAGCTGATTCACCCCTCCACTTT. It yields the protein CASSPTVADSPLHF.